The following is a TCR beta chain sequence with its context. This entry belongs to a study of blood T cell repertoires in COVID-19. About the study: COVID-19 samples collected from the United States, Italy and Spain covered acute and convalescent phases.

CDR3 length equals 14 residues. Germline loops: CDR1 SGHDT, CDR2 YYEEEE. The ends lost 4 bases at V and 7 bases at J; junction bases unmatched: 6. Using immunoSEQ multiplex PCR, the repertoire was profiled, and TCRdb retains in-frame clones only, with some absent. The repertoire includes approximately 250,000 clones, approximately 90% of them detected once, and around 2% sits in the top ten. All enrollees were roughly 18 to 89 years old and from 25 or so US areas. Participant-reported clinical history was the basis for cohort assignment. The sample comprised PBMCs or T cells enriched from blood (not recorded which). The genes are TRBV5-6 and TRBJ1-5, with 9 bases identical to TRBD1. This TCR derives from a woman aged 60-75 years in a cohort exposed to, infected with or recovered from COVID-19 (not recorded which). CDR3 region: CASSPTGGRQPQHF. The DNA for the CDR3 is TGTGCCAGCAGCCCCACAGGGGGCAGGCAGCCCCAGCATTTT.